The 30 T cell receptor beta chains given below trace back to one sample, sequenced in a study of T cell repertoires in cytomegalovirus infection. TCRdb used MiXCR to reprocess the reads, holding one entry per CDR3 protein. This table holds around 630,000 distinct CDR3 sequences, approximately 25% found once. The source material was CD8+ T cells from PBMCs. All receptors come from a human donor in good health (CMV status not recorded). Some clones in this sample may be carry-over from other donors' samples.

This clonotype has just a few counts. The chain uses TRBV29-1 and TRBJ1-1; D ambiguous. The CDR3 sequence is 11 residues long. V dropped 7 bases and J dropped 1 base, with 7 bases sitting between them. Germline CDR1 is SQVTM and CDR2 is ANQGSEA. CDR3 region: CSAGPNTEAFF. DNA of the CDR3: TGCAGCGCCGGACCGAACACTGAAGCTTTCTTT.

Worth noting for this clonotype: A much larger clone sits a single nucleotide away, making a read error possible. This chain joins TRBV27 and TRBJ2-4; D gene uncertain. CDR1 MNHEY and CDR2 SMNVEV come from the germline V gene (reference sequence). The CDR3 sequence is 14 residues long. In DNA form, the CDR3 reads TGTGTCAGCTCTGGTTCGTCAGGAAAAAACATTCAGTACTTC. This sequence encodes CVSSGSSGKNIQYF.

The rearrangement uses TRBV29-1 and TRBJ1-2; D is perhaps TRBD1 (5 bases). The CDR3 runs to 16 residues. CDR1 and CDR2 (germline): SQVTM, ANQGSEA. The ends were cut back, 3 bases at V and 2 bases at J, with 19 bases in the middle. The DNA of the CDR3 is TGCAGCGTTGAGGTACGACCGGGGGAAAGAAACTATGGCTACACCTTC. This sequence encodes CSVEVRPGERNYGYTF. The full variable domain, with the rest looked up from reference TRBV29-1 and TRBJ1-2, is SAVISQKPSRDICQRGTSLTIQCQVDSQVTMMFWYRQQPGQSLTLIATANQGSEATYESGFVIDKFPISRPNLTFSTLTVSNMSPEDSSIYLCSVEVRPGERNYGYTFGSGTRLTVV.

About this clonotype: A much larger clonotype is one base distant, so this may be a read error. This sequence joins TRBV15 and TRBJ1-1, with D possibly being TRBD1 (5 bases). Germline V gene sequence: CDR1 LNHNV, CDR2 YYDKDF (reference sequence). CDR3 length equals 14 residues. The CDR3 nucleotides read TGTGCCACCTGCAGAACCAGGGCTAACACTGAAGCTTTCTTT. This translates into CATCRTRANTEAFF.

This clonotype was seen a few times. This chain links TRBV5-5 with TRBJ2-3, with TRBD2 identical over 7 bases. CDR3 length: 16 amino acids. CDR1 is SGHKS and CDR2 is YYEKEE in the germline V gene (reference sequence). V dropped 0 bases and J dropped 1; count of bases not matched to a gene: 5. The CDR3, as DNA: TGTGCCAGCAGCTTGGCACGGGGGGAAGGCACAGATACGCAGTATTTT. Protein product: CASSLARGEGTDTQYF.

The chain carries TRBV6-5 and TRBJ2-4; 9 bases line up with TRBD1. Germline CDR1 reads MNHEY; CDR2 reads SVGAGI. J was trimmed by 2 bases and V by 5 bases; bases with no gene match: 4. There are 15 residues in the CDR3. The CDR3 loop is CASSTGQGTKNIQYF. The DNA for the CDR3 is TGTGCCAGCAGTACTGGACAGGGGACCAAAAACATTCAGTACTTC.

The V gene is TRBV5-5, the J gene TRBJ2-1; the D is unclear. The CDR3 totals 13 residues. CDR1 is SGHKS, CDR2 YYEKEE, per germline (reference sequence). V was cut by 0 bases and J by 13 bases, with 14 bases left in between. In DNA, the CDR3 is TGTGCCAGCAGCTTGGTGGCAACCCCACCACAGTTCTTC. Translating gives CASSLVATPPQFF.

This clonotype has a count of ten or more. This CDR3 is CASSPYPGGTDTQYF. CDR3 coding DNA: TGTGCCAGCAGCCCATACCCAGGGGGCACAGATACGCAGTATTTT. The chain joins TRBV7-9 to TRBJ2-3; possible D gene TRBD1, 6 bases. Germline V gives CDR1 SEHNR, CDR2 FQNEAQ (reference sequence). V was cut by 5 bases and J by 1 base, with 13 bases left in between. The CDR3 contains 15 residues.

This clonotype was picked up many times. The CDR3 DNA sequence: TGTGCCAGCAGTTTTAAACGCGGGGGCAGCACAGATACGCAGTATTTT. This sequence encodes CASSFKRGGSTDTQYF. V gene TRBV12-3 or TRBV12-4 combines with J gene TRBJ2-3, with a tentative D call TRBD2 (7 bases). The CDR3 contains 16 residues. Deletions cut 3 bases from V and 0 bases from J, with 13 bases between.

This clonotype was counted many times. The rearrangement links TRBV7-3 to TRBJ2-4, with D maybe TRBD1 (6 bases). Per germline, CDR1 SGHTA and CDR2 FQGTGA. The CDR3 sequence is 12 residues long. V lost 4 bases and J 6 bases, leaving 7 bases between the germline ends. The CDR3 bases are TGTGCCAGCAGCTCGACAGGAAACATTCAGTACTTC. It translates to CASSSTGNIQYF.

Ten or more counts support this clonotype. The chain recombines TRBV4-1 with TRBJ2-1, with a possible D match to TRBD2 (6 bases). CDR3 length: 18 residues. Germline V gene data show CDR1 as MGHRA and CDR2 as YSYEKL. Trimming removed 0 bases from V and 7 bases from J, with 22 bases in between. The CDR3 bases are TGCGCCAGCAGCCAAGATTTTGTATGGACACCGGCGGGGAATGAGCAGTTCTTC. This gives the protein CASSQDFVWTPAGNEQFF.

This clonotype was recorded once. The rearrangement links TRBV25-1 to TRBJ1-1, with a weak D call TRBD1 (6 bases). Germline V CDR1 and CDR2: MGHDK, SYGVNS. V lost 2 bases to trimming and J lost 3 bases, with 10 bases between them. This CDR3 has 14 residues. As DNA, the CDR3 is TGTGCCAGCAGTGAACGGCAGGGGTACACTGAAGCTTTCTTT. Protein product: CASSERQGYTEAFF.

In this sample, this clonotype turned up many times. J is TRBJ2-5 and V is TRBV7-9; D ambiguous. V was pared by 3 bases and J by 5 bases, with 10 bases between. Germline V gene data show CDR1 as SEHNR and CDR2 as FQNEAQ (reference sequence). The CDR3 extends over 13 amino acids. CDR3: CASSLARTETQYF. The CDR3 nucleotides read TGTGCCAGCAGCTTGGCTAGGACCGAGACCCAGTACTTC.

The CDR3 DNA reads TGTGCCAGCAGAAGTGAGCGGGGGGATCGCTACAATGAGCAGTTCTTC. This codes for CASRSERGDRYNEQFF. The chain uses TRBV4-2 and TRBJ2-1; 9 bases fit TRBD2. The ends lost 6 bases at V and 3 bases at J; junction bases unmatched: 9. CDR1 is LGHNA and CDR2 is YNFKEQ in the germline V gene. The CDR3 has 16 amino acids.

This chain connects TRBV12-3 or TRBV12-4 to TRBJ2-1; 8 bases match TRBD1. The CDR3 is made up of 15 amino acids. V trimming: 5 bases; J trimming: 0 bases; junction bases outside the gene matches: 3. CDR3: CASSQTGGSYNEQFF. Written as DNA, the CDR3 is TGTGCCAGCAGTCAAACAGGGGGCTCCTACAATGAGCAGTTCTTC.

Note on this clonotype: A much more abundant neighbour one base away suggests this may be a read error. The chain joins TRBV7-4 to TRBJ2-5, with a tentative D call TRBD1 (6 bases). This CDR3 is built from 20 residues. V lost 4 bases and J lost 2, with 29 bases in between. The germline V gene encodes CDR1 SGHVT and CDR2 SQSDAQ. The CDR3 reads CASSSTPRDIWDKWQETQYF. The CDR3 nucleotides are TGTGCCAGCAGCTCAACCCCCAGGGACATTTGGGACAAATGGCAAGAGACCCAGTACTTC.

The chain combines TRBV6-2 or TRBV6-3 with TRBJ1-5; 9 bases match TRBD1. J gave up 6 bases and V 2 bases, and 8 bases lay outside the gene matches. CDR1 is MNHEY and CDR2 is SVGEGT in the germline V gene. The CDR3 runs 16 residues. Written as DNA, the CDR3 is TGTGCCAGCAGTTACGAAGGACAGGGGTATCGTCAGCCCCAGCATTTT. Encoded protein: CASSYEGQGYRQPQHF.

J is TRBJ2-1 and V is TRBV2; 8 bases align to TRBD2. V trimming: 6 bases; J trimming: 7 bases; junction bases outside the gene matches: 8. CDR3 length: 14 amino acids. The germline V gene encodes CDR1 SNHLY and CDR2 FYNNEI. This chain's CDR3 is CASSPGLGGNEQFF. CDR3 DNA sequence: TGTGCCAGCAGCCCGGGACTAGGGGGTAATGAGCAGTTCTTC. Complete variable domain (other parts from reference TRBV2 and TRBJ2-1): EPEVTQTPSHQVTQMGQEVILRCVPISNHLYFYWYRQILGQKVEFLVSFYNNEISEKSEIFDDQFSVERPDGSNFTLKIRSTKLEDSAMYFCASSPGLGGNEQFFGPGTRLTVL.

The sample holds a few counts of this clonotype. This rearrangement joins TRBV28 to TRBJ2-6, with 7 bases that match TRBD1. V trimming: 6 bases; J trimming: 5 bases; junction bases outside the gene matches: 19. Germline lookup yields CDR1 MDHEN and CDR2 SYDVKM. This CDR3 is built from 19 residues. CDR3 amino acids: CASRTGTATLVGRANVLTF. The CDR3 DNA reads as TGTGCCAGCAGAACCGGGACAGCCACTTTGGTTGGCCGGGCCAACGTCCTGACTTTC.

This chain connects TRBV10-3 to TRBJ1-2; D gene unclear. The CDR3 length is 13 residues. Trimming removed 10 bases from V and 4 bases from J, with 16 bases in between. Germline CDR1 ENHRY, CDR2 SYGVKD. The CDR3 DNA follows: TGTGCCACTCTCAACACTAGGTTCTATGGCTACACCTTC. This codes for CATLNTRFYGYTF.

In its sample, this clonotype was seen many times. V usage is TRBV6-2 or TRBV6-3 and J usage is TRBJ1-5, with D possibly matching TRBD1 (5 bases). Between the trimmed V and J ends, which lost 5 bases and 3 bases, there was a span of 11 bases. The CDR3 loop spans 14 amino acids. Germline V gene lookup returns CDR1 MNHEY and CDR2 SVGEGT. The CDR3 DNA reads as TGTGCCAGCAGTCGGGACGGCTACAATCAGCCCCAGCATTTT. Residues: CASSRDGYNQPQHF.

This clonotype was observed at least ten times. The V call is TRBV7-8, the J call TRBJ2-7; no clear D gene. V shed 2 bases and J shed 6 bases, with 14 bases lying between them. Germline values: CDR1 SGHVS, CDR2 FQNEAQ. This CDR3 region has 14 residues. The CDR3 region is CASSLPQRGPEQYV. The CDR3 nucleotides are TGTGCCAGCAGCTTACCCCAAAGAGGCCCCGAGCAGTACGTC.

This clonotype is a singleton in its sample. The CDR3 region is CSVLAGDTYEQYF. CDR3 sequence (DNA): TGCAGCGTACTAGCGGGGGACACCTACGAGCAGTACTTC. This chain connects TRBV29-1 to TRBJ2-7; TRBD2 agrees at 11 bases. The CDR3 sequence is 13 residues long. Germline assignment: CDR1 SQVTM and CDR2 ANQGSEA. J gave up 2 bases and V 6 bases, and 3 bases lay outside the gene matches.

The chain combines TRBV2 with TRBJ1-2, with unresolved D. Trimming pared 2 bases from V and 6 bases from J, leaving 10 bases between. There are 13 residues in the CDR3. CDR1 is SNHLY, CDR2 FYNNEI, per germline. The CDR3 DNA is TGTGCCAGCAGTGAAAAGGCGGGGAATGGCTACACCTTC. This gives the protein CASSEKAGNGYTF. Drawing the rest from reference TRBV2 and TRBJ1-2, the complete variable domain is EPEVTQTPSHQVTQMGQEVILRCVPISNHLYFYWYRQILGQKVEFLVSFYNNEISEKSEIFDDQFSVERPDGSNFTLKIRSTKLEDSAMYFCASSEKAGNGYTFGSGTRLTVV.

This chain joins TRBV6-2 or TRBV6-3 and TRBJ2-1; D is undetermined. V was pared by 2 bases and J by 8 bases, with 13 bases between. CDR1 and CDR2 (germline): MNHEY, SVGEGT. The CDR3 is 14 amino acids. DNA of the CDR3: TGTGCCAGCAGTTACGTCGGCTTAGACGATGAGCAGTTCTTC. The encoded protein is CASSYVGLDDEQFF.

In this sample, this clonotype turned up a few times. This chain joins TRBV7-9 and TRBJ1-6; unclear D gene. Between the trimmed V and J ends, which lost 1 base and 0 bases, there was a span of 7 bases. The CDR3 consists of 16 residues. The germline V gene has CDR1 SEHNR and CDR2 FQNEAQ (reference sequence). The DNA for the CDR3 is TGTGCCAGCAGCTTAGGTCCTAGCTCCTATAATTCACCCCTCCACTTT. Translation gives CASSLGPSSYNSPLHF.

This clonotype was counted between two and nine times. The V gene is TRBV11-2, the J gene TRBJ1-1; a weak D match, TRBD1 (5 bases). Deletions cut 5 bases from V and 0 bases from J, with 13 bases between. Germline values: CDR1 SGHAT, CDR2 FQNNGV. The CDR3 covers 15 residues. The CDR3 here is CASSPGRGMNTEAFF. The CDR3 DNA reads as TGTGCCAGCAGCCCGGGGCGGGGGATGAACACTGAAGCTTTCTTT.

This clonotype was detected ten times or more. The V gene is TRBV7-9, the J gene TRBJ1-1, with a weak D call TRBD1 (6 bases). Trimming took 0 bases from V and 1 from J, leaving 12 bases between them. CDR3 length equals 16 residues. The germline CDR1 and CDR2 sequences are SEHNR and FQNEAQ (reference sequence). CDR3 bases: TGTGCCAGCAGCTTAGCGATCAGGGGTCCGAACACTGAAGCTTTCTTT. Translation: CASSLAIRGPNTEAFF. The full variable domain, in which reference TRBV7-9 and TRBJ1-1 provide the parts outside the CDR3, is DTGVSQNPRHKITKRGQNVTFRCDPISEHNRLYWYRQTLGQGPEFLTYFQNEAQLEKSRLLSDRFSAERPKGSFSTLEIQRTEQGDSAMYLCASSLAIRGPNTEAFFGQGTRLTVV.

The rearrangement links TRBV6-5 to TRBJ1-6; D gene unclear. Germline V lookup: CDR1 MNHEY, CDR2 SVGAGI. CDR3 length equals 17 residues. V lost 2 bases to trimming and J lost 0 bases, with 11 bases between them. The CDR3 is CASSYGVMSSYNSPLHF. The CDR3 DNA reads TGTGCCAGCAGTTACGGAGTTATGAGCTCCTATAATTCACCCCTCCACTTT.

J is TRBJ2-7 and V is TRBV5-6; 10 positions agree with TRBD1. V shed 4 bases, J shed 2 bases, and the junction held 3 bases outside the gene matches. The CDR3 has 14 amino acids. Germline CDR1 and CDR2: SGHDT and YYEEEE. As DNA, the CDR3 is TGTGCCAGCAGCGGGGGGACAGGGGCCTACGAGCAGTACGTC. Translating gives CASSGGTGAYEQYV.